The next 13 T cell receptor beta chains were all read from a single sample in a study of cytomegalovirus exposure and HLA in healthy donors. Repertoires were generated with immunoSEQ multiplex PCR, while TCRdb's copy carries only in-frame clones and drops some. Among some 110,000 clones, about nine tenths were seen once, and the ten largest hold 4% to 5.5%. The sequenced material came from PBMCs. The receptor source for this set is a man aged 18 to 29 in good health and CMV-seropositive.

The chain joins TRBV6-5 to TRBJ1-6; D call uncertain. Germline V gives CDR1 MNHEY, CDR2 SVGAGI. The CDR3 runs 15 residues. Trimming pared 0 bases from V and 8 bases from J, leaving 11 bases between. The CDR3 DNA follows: TGTGCCAGCAGTTACTCGGGGAGGCCGGATTCACCCCTCCACTTT. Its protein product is CASSYSGRPDSPLHF.

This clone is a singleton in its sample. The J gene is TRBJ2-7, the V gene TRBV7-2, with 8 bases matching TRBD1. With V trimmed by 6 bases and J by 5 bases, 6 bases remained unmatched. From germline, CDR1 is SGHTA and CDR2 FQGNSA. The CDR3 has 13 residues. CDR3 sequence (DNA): TGTGCCAGCAGTTCTGACAGGGGCGACGAGCAGTACTTC. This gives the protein CASSSDRGDEQYF. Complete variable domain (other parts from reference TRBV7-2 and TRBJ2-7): GAGVSQSPSNKVTEKGKDVELRCDPISGHTALYWYRQSLGQGLEFLIYFQGNSAPDKSGLPSDRFSAERTGGSVSTLTIQRTQQEDSAVYLCASSSDRGDEQYFGPGTRLTVT.

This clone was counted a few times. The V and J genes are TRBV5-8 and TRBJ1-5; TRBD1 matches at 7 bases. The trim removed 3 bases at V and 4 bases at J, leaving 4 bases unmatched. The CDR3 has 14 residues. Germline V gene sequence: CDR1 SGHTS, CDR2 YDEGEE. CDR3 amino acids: CASSSTGVNQPQHF. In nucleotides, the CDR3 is TGTGCCAGCAGCTCTACAGGGGTGAATCAGCCCCAGCATTTT.

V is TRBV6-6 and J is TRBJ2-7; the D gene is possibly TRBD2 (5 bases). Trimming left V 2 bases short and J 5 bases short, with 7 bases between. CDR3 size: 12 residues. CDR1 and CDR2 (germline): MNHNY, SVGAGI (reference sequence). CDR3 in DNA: TGTGCCAGCAGTTACGGGAGTAACGAGCAGTACTTC. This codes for CASSYGSNEQYF.

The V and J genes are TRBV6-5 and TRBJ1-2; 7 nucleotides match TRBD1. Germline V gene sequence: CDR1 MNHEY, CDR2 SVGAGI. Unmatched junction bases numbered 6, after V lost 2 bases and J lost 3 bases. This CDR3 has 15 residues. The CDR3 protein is CASSYRTGDYYGYTF. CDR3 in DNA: TGTGCCAGCAGTTACCGGACAGGCGATTACTATGGCTACACCTTC.

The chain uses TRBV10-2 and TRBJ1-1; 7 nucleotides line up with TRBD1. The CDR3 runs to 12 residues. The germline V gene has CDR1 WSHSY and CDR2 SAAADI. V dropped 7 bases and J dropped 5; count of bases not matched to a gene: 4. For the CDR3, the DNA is TGCGCCAGCACCTCCAGGGGGACTGAAGCTTTCTTT. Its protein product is CASTSRGTEAFF.

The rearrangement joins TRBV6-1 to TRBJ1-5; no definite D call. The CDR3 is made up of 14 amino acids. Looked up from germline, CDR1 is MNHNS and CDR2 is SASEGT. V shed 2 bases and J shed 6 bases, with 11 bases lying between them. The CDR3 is CASSESGSGQPQHF. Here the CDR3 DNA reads TGTGCCAGCAGTGAATCTGGGAGCGGTCAGCCCCAGCATTTT.

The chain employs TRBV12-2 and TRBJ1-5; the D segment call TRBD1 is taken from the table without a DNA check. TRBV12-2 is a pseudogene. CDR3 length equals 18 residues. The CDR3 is CASRLTLRDRGPRQPQHF. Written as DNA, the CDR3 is TGTGCAAGTCGCTTAACGTTGAGGGACAGGGGGCCCCGTCAGCCCCAGCATTTT.

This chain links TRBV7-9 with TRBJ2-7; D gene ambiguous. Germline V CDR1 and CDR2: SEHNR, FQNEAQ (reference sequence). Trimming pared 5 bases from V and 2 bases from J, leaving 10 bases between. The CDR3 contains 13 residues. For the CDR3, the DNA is TGTGCCAGCAGCCTAGACAATACCTACGAGCAGTACTTC. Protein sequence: CASSLDNTYEQYF.

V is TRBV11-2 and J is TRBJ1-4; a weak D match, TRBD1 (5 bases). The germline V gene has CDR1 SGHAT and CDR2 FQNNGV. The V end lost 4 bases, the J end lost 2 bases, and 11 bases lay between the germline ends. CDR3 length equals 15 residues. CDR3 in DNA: TGTGCCAGCAGCTGGGGCCTCCAGACTAATGAAAAACTGTTTTTT. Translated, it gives CASSWGLQTNEKLFF.

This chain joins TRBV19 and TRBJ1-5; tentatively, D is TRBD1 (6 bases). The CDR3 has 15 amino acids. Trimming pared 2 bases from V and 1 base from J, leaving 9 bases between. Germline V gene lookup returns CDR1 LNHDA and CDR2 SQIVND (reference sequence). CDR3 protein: CASSIRDTSNQPQHF. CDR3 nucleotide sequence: TGTGCCAGTAGTATAAGGGACACCAGCAATCAGCCCCAGCATTTT. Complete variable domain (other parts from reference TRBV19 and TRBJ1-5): DGGITQSPKYLFRKEGQNVTLSCEQNLNHDAMYWYRQDPGQGLRLIYYSQIVNDFQKGDIAEGYSVSREKKESFPLTVTSAQKNPTAFYLCASSIRDTSNQPQHFGDGTRLSIL.

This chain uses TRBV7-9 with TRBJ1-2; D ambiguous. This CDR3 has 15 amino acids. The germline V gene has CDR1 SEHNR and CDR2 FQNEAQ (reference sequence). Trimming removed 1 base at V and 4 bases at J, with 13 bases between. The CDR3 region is CASSLEGSGSYGYTF. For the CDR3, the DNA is TGTGCCAGCAGCTTAGAGGGTTCCGGGAGCTATGGCTACACCTTC.

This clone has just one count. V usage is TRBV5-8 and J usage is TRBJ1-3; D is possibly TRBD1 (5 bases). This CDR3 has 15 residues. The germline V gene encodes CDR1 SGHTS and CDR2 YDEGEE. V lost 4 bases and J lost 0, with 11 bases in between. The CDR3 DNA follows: TGTGCCAGCAGCATTGACAGTTACTCTGGAAACACCATATATTTT. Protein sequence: CASSIDSYSGNTIYF.